This T cell receptor beta chain came from a study of PD-1 blockade in classical Hodgkin lymphoma. Clones were sequenced by immunoSEQ multiplex PCR, and TCRdb holds only the in-frame ones, with some missing. Of 2,500 to 3,500 clones in the sample, around 75% were seen once. CDR1 and CDR2 (germline): MGHRA, YSYEKL. The CDR3 spans 18 residues. After removal of 4 bases from V and 1 base from J, the junction contained 10 bases not matched to a gene. This sample's time point: cycle 4 day 1 (C4D1), after less than 7 weeks of nivolumab. Every patient experienced relapse after autologous stem cell transplantation, and brentuximab vedotin exposure varied. Isolation of CD8+ T cells from thawed PBMCs used magnetic negative selection. This clone appeared a single time.

The sequence derives from a human donor with classical Hodgkin lymphoma. Specimen: CD8+ T cells from blood, collected before the fourth cycle of nivolumab. The J gene is TRBJ2-3, the V gene TRBV4-1, with TRBD2 identical over 11 bases. CDR3 coding DNA: TGCGCCAGCAGCCCAGTAAGCACTAGCGGGGGAGGCACAGATACGCAGTATTTT. This sequence encodes CASSPVSTSGGGTDTQYF.